Listed below are T cell receptor beta chains from one sample, sequenced in a study of regulatory T cells in long-lasting Graves disease. TCRdb re-analysed the multiplex PCR reads in MiXCR, keeping a single row per CDR3 protein. The sample includes 550,000 to 700,000 distinct CDR3 sequences, 15% to 20% seen only once; the top ten take around 12%. These data are also associated with another study on T cells in Graves' hyperthyroidism and ophthalmopathy.

The sample consisted of peripheral blood mononuclear cells (PBMCs), taken at new diagnosis, from a patient treated with antithyroid drugs. The receptors here all came from a man aged 18 to 30 with Graves disease. The CDR3 runs from the conserved cysteine through the conserved F or W. D genes are given only for firm matches. Rows may omit the clone size; those that give it use once, few, many or a size class.

V gene	clone size	J gene	D gene	CDR3 DNA	CDR3 protein
TRBV19	NA	TRBJ2-1	TRBD2	TGTGCCAGTAGTGTGTCGACTAGCGGGAGTTACAATGAGCAGTTCTTC	CASSVSTSGSYNEQFF
TRBV4-1	NA	TRBJ2-7	TRBD1	TGCGCCAGCAGCCAACCTGGGGACAGGGGGCGGTACGAGCAGTACTTC	CASSQPGDRGRYEQYF
TRBV13	few	TRBJ1-4	NA	TGTGCCAGCAGCTTGATCCACCTCGGCGGAAAACTGTTTTTT	CASSLIHLGGKLFF
TRBV3-1	few	TRBJ2-7	NA	TGTGCCAGCAGCCCCACCCTTGGGATATGGGGGCAGTACTTC	CASSPTLGIWGQYF
TRBV9	NA	TRBJ2-1	TRBD1	TGTGCCAGCAGCGTAGGGACAGGGCCAAATGAGCAGTTCTTC	CASSVGTGPNEQFF
TRBV6-1	many	TRBJ2-7	NA	TGTGCCAGCAGTGCGTGGGGGGCGGGGATTACGCACGAGCAGTACTTC	CASSAWGAGITHEQYF
TRBV2	many	TRBJ1-3	NA	TGTGCCAGCGGCCGGATCTTTGGAAACACCATATATTTT	CASGRIFGNTIYF
TRBV3-1	NA	TRBJ2-5	TRBD2	TGTGCCAGCAGCCAAGTACTACTAGCGGGTAAAGAGACCCAGTACTTC	CASSQVLLAGKETQYF
TRBV29-1	many	TRBJ2-5	NA	TGCAGCGTTGCGGGGTTTCAAGAGACCCAGTACTTC	CSVAGFQETQYF
TRBV6-2/TRBV6-3	NA	TRBJ2-7	TRBD2	TGTGCCAGCAGTAAAGCGGGAGAAGCCTACGAGCAGTACTTC	CASSKAGEAYEQYF
TRBV2	NA	TRBJ2-7	TRBD2	TGTGCCAGCTGGGAGGGCGGTGAGCAGTACTTC	CASWEGGEQYF
TRBV3-1	many	TRBJ2-7	NA	TGTGCCAGCAGCGACTTTCCCCAGGGAGCCCACGAGCAGTACTTC	CASSDFPQGAHEQYF
TRBV7-9	NA	TRBJ2-7	TRBD1	TGCACCAGCAGCTTAGGGGGACAGGGATACGAGCAGTACTTC	CTSSLGGQGYEQYF
TRBV29-1	many	TRBJ2-7	NA	TGCAGCGTGAGACGACTGGGGTACGAGCAGTACTTC	CSVRRLGYEQYF
TRBV20-1	few	TRBJ2-1	NA	TGCAGTGCTAGCAAAGCGGGCCGGAGCTCCTACAATGAGCAGTTCTTC	CSASKAGRSSYNEQFF
TRBV27	few	TRBJ2-7	TRBD1	TGTGCCAGCAGTTTTACAGGGGCCTCCTACGAGCAGTACTTC	CASSFTGASYEQYF
TRBV6-9	many	TRBJ1-6	TRBD1	TGTGCCAGCAGTTACAGCGGGACAGTCAATTCACCCCTCCACTTT	CASSYSGTVNSPLHF
TRBV7-8	few	TRBJ2-7	TRBD2	TGTGCCAGCAGCCCCACGGGGGGGCCCTCCTACGAGCAGTACTTC	CASSPTGGPSYEQYF
TRBV6-5	many	TRBJ2-7	TRBD1	TGTGCCAGCAGTTACGTGCGCTCTTCCGGGACAGAGATCTCCTACGAGCAGTACTTC	CASSYVRSSGTEISYEQYF
TRBV11-3	many	TRBJ2-5	NA	TGTGCCAGCAGCGCAAGGGGTTTCGACGAGACCCAGTACTTC	CASSARGFDETQYF
TRBV6-5	few	TRBJ1-1	TRBD1	TGTGCCAGCAGTTACTCGACTGGCACAGGGGGCGCCGGGGGAACTGAAGCTTTCTTT	CASSYSTGTGGAGGTEAFF
TRBV4-1	NA	TRBJ2-1	TRBD1	TGCGCCAGCAGCCAAGACACGAGGGGACAGGGGTTGGCTGAGCAGTTCTTC	CASSQDTRGQGLAEQFF
TRBV15	many	TRBJ2-2	TRBD1	TGTGCCACCTCAGGGACAGGGGACACCGGGGAGCTGTTTTTT	CATSGTGDTGELFF
TRBV6-1	many	TRBJ2-7	TRBD2	TGTGCCAGCAGCTCTAGCGGGACGAGCTCCTACGAGCAGTACTTC	CASSSSGTSSYEQYF
TRBV20-1	few	TRBJ2-1	TRBD2	TGCAGTGCTAGGGAGGGAGGGCCCAACAATGAGCAGTTCTTC	CSAREGGPNNEQFF
TRBV29-1	few	TRBJ2-1	TRBD1	TGCAGCGTCGATGGGACAGTATCCTACAATGAGCAGTTCTTC	CSVDGTVSYNEQFF
TRBV28	many	TRBJ1-6	NA	TGTGCCAGCAGTTTCCTGGGGCCGGCCCGGGCTAATAATTCACCCCTCCACTTT	CASSFLGPARANNSPLHF
TRBV20-1	few	TRBJ2-2	NA	TGCAGTGCTAGAGACAGGGGGGATGCCGGGGAGCTGTTTTTT	CSARDRGDAGELFF
TRBV20-1	many	TRBJ2-7	TRBD2	TGCAGTGCTCTGGTGGCTAGCGGAAACTACGAGCAGTACTTC	CSALVASGNYEQYF
TRBV20-1	many	TRBJ2-1	NA	TGCAGTGCTAGAGATGTTAGGACCCCGGGCAGTGAGCAGTTCTTC	CSARDVRTPGSEQFF
TRBV7-6	few	TRBJ2-5	TRBD2	TGTGCCAGCAGCTTAGCTACTAGCGGTATTGAGACCCAGTACTTC	CASSLATSGIETQYF
TRBV19	NA	TRBJ2-3	NA	TGTGCCAGTAGTATGGTAAGGGAAGCGCAGTATTTT	CASSMVREAQYF
TRBV7-9	few	TRBJ2-1	TRBD1	TGTGCCAGCAGCGAAAAAGGGGGCGACTTCGGCAGAGGCAATGAGCAGTTCTTC	CASSEKGGDFGRGNEQFF
TRBV20-1	few	TRBJ2-7	TRBD2	TGCAGTGCTAGAGTTGGGGGACTAATTTACGAGCAGTACTTC	CSARVGGLIYEQYF
TRBV29-1	NA	TRBJ2-5	NA	TGCAGCGTTGACAGCCCGGAGACCCAGTACTTC	CSVDSPETQYF
TRBV6-1	many	TRBJ1-5	NA	TGTGCCAGCAGTGAAGAGGGGGAGGATCAGCCCCAGCATTTT	CASSEEGEDQPQHF
TRBV12-3/TRBV12-4	many	TRBJ2-3	NA	TGTGCCTCCGGCATTTTCGTCCAAGCTAGCACAGATACGCAGTATTTT	CASGIFVQASTDTQYF
TRBV5-1	many	TRBJ2-7	TRBD2	TGCGCCAGCAGCTTGGCCGGGAGGACTCTCGAGCAGTACTTC	CASSLAGRTLEQYF
TRBV27	NA	TRBJ1-1	NA	TGTGCCAGCAGTTTGTCCGGGTCGAACACTGAAGCTTTCTTT	CASSLSGSNTEAFF
TRBV7-7	few	TRBJ2-7	TRBD1	TGTGCTAGCAGCTCGGGGACAGGGGATATCTACGAGCAGTACTTC	CASSSGTGDIYEQYF
TRBV10-2	NA	TRBJ2-5	NA	TGCGCCAGCAGTACCCTCGGGGAAGGGCACATCGGAGAGACCCAGTACTTC	CASSTLGEGHIGETQYF